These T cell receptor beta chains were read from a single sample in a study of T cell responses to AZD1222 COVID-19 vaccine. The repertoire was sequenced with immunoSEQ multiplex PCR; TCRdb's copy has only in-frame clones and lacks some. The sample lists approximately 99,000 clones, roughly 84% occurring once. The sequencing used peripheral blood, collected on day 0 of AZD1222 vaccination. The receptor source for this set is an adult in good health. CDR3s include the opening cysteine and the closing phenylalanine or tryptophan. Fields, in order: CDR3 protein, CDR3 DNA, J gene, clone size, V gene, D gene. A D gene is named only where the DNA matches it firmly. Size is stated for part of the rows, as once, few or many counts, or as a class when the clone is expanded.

CASSIRDAPYEQYF,TGTGCCAGTAGTATTAGGGATGCCCCTTACGAGCAGTACTTC,TRBJ2-7,.,TRBV19,.
CASSQPAQGNIQYF,TGTGCCAGCAGCCAACCGGCCCAAGGAAACATTCAGTACTTC,TRBJ2-4,.,TRBV3-1/TRBV3-2,.
CASSAQPPGGSYNEQFF,TGTGCCAGCAGCGCCCAGCCACCCGGGGGCTCCTACAATGAGCAGTTCTTC,TRBJ2-1,.,TRBV7-6,.
CARLTRDRGVLETGNTIYF,TGTGCCAGACTTACCAGGGACAGGGGTGTATTGGAAACTGGAAACACCATATATTTT,TRBJ1-3,.,TRBV2,TRBD1
CASSYTGFTTNEKLFF,TGTGCCAGCAGCTATACAGGGTTTACAACTAATGAAAAACTGTTTTTT,TRBJ1-4,.,TRBV5-5,.
CASSSQAGAVNYGYTF,TGTGCCAGCAGCTCTCAGGCGGGGGCCGTTAACTATGGCTACACCTTC,TRBJ1-2,.,TRBV5-5,.
CASSSNLDTEAFF,TGTGCCAGCAGCTCGAATCTCGACACTGAAGCTTTCTTT,TRBJ1-1,once,TRBV11-2,.
CASSPAGAAWGANVLTF,TGCGCCAGCAGTCCAGCGGGGGCTGCGTGGGGGGCCAACGTCCTGACTTTC,TRBJ2-6,once,TRBV4-1,TRBD2
CAWGQGGREQYF,TGTGCCTGGGGACAGGGAGGTCGGGAGCAGTACTTC,TRBJ2-7,.,TRBV30,TRBD1
CASSTLLSETQYF,TGTGCCAGCAGTACCCTCCTAAGCGAGACCCAGTACTTC,TRBJ2-5,.,TRBV6-5,.
CASSSPGRNNYGYTF,TGTGCCAGCAGTTCCCCGGGACGGAATAACTATGGCTACACCTTC,TRBJ1-2,.,TRBV6-5,.
CASSLVGQRFASTDTQYF,TGCGCCAGCAGCTTGGTAGGACAGCGTTTCGCTAGCACAGATACGCAGTATTTT,TRBJ2-3,.,TRBV5-1,.
CASSDWDNSYEQYF,TGTGCCAGCAGTGATTGGGATAACTCCTACGAGCAGTACTTC,TRBJ2-7,.,TRBV6-1,.
CASSRWVGGYGYTF,TGTGCCAGCAGTAGGTGGGTGGGTGGCTATGGCTACACCTTC,TRBJ1-2,.,TRBV2,.
CASSSPPGQGNYGYTF,TGTGCCAGCAGTTCGCCCCCGGGACAGGGTAACTATGGCTACACCTTC,TRBJ1-2,.,TRBV28,TRBD1
CASIGGGYEQYF,TGTGCCAGCATTGGGGGCGGCTACGAGCAGTACTTC,TRBJ2-7,.,TRBV6-5,.
CASSHLSGAGGEKLFF,TGTGCCAGCAGCCACTTGTCAGGCGCGGGGGGTGAAAAACTGTTTTTT,TRBJ1-4,.,TRBV14,.
CASSLGTDNEQFF,TGTGCCAGCAGCTTAGGCACAGACAATGAGCAGTTCTTC,TRBJ2-1,.,TRBV7-7,.
CATSRGWDSNQPQHF,TGTGCCACCAGCAGAGGTTGGGATAGCAATCAGCCCCAGCATTTT,TRBJ1-5,.,TRBV27,.
CASRGPIQGPMNTEAFF,TGTGCCAGCAGAGGACCTATCCAGGGACCCATGAACACTGAAGCTTTCTTT,TRBJ1-1,.,TRBV7-9,.
CASSSTGEVGYTF,TGTGCCAGCAGCTCAACAGGGGAGGTTGGCTACACCTTC,TRBJ1-2,.,TRBV7-9,TRBD1
CASAVYNEQFF,TGTGCCAGCGCGGTTTACAATGAGCAGTTCTTC,TRBJ2-1,.,TRBV5-8,.
CASSLVGGGEKLFF,TGCGCCAGCAGCTTGGTAGGGGGAGGTGAAAAACTGTTTTTT,TRBJ1-4,once,TRBV5-1,.
CASSLPGFGYNSPLHF,TGTGCCAGCAGTTTACCAGGGTTCGGATATAATTCACCCCTCCACTTT,TRBJ1-6,few,TRBV28,.
CASSRGQGTEKLFF,TGTGCCAGCAGCCGGGGACAGGGGACTGAAAAACTGTTTTTT,TRBJ1-4,.,TRBV5-6,TRBD1
CASRPDNSGNTIYF,TGTGCCAGCAGGCCAGATAACTCTGGAAACACCATATATTTT,TRBJ1-3,.,TRBV2,.
CASSERTATSFF,TGTGCCAGCAGTGAACGGACCGCCACATCTTTCTTT,TRBJ1-1,.,TRBV2,.
CASSLGTGGMRNTGELFF,TGTGCCAGCAGCTTGGGGACAGGGGGCATGAGGAACACCGGGGAGCTGTTTTTT,TRBJ2-2,.,TRBV5-8,TRBD1
CASSSRSSGNEQFF,TGTGCCAGCAGCTCTAGGAGTAGCGGTAATGAGCAGTTCTTC,TRBJ2-1,.,TRBV7-6,.
CASTPGTDAYEQYF,TGTGCCAGCACCCCAGGGACCGATGCCTACGAGCAGTACTTC,TRBJ2-7,.,TRBV6-5,.
CASKEGQDRKWCF,TGTGCCAGCAAGGAGGGACAGGATAGAAAGTGGTGCTTC,TRBJ2-4,.,TRBV6-5,TRBD1
CASSKPSEGKPQHF,TGTGCCAGCAGCAAGCCCTCGGAGGGAAAGCCCCAGCATTTT,TRBJ1-5,.,TRBV21-1,.
CASSPVLGQETQYF,TGTGCCAGCAGCCCCGTGTTGGGTCAAGAGACCCAGTACTTC,TRBJ2-5,.,TRBV14,.
CAISELVGGNTGELFF,TGTGCCATCAGTGAATTGGTGGGGGGTAACACCGGGGAGCTGTTTTTT,TRBJ2-2,.,TRBV10-3,.
CASSYQTPSPLHF,TGTGCCAGCAGTTACCAGACACCCTCACCCCTCCACTTT,TRBJ1-6,.,TRBV6-2/TRBV6-3,.
CASSPQGTGAPNTEAFF,TGTGCCAGCTCACCACAGGGGACAGGGGCCCCAAACACTGAAGCTTTCTTT,TRBJ1-1,.,TRBV18,TRBD1
CASSSYRDRVIDEQFF,TGTGCCAGCAGCTCGTACCGGGACAGGGTAATTGATGAGCAGTTCTTC,TRBJ2-1,.,TRBV11-2,TRBD1
CASSRGQITDTQYF,TGTGCCAGTAGTCGGGGACAAATCACAGATACGCAGTATTTT,TRBJ2-3,.,TRBV19,.
CASSRGENTEAFF,TGTGCCAGCAGTCGGGGGGAGAACACTGAAGCTTTCTTT,TRBJ1-1,.,TRBV6-5,.
CASSFSGRYEQYF,TGCGCCAGCAGCTTTTCGGGGCGTTACGAGCAGTACTTC,TRBJ2-7,.,TRBV5-1,.
CASRDSLGANYGYTF,TGTGCCAGCAGGGACTCGTTGGGGGCGAACTATGGCTACACCTTC,TRBJ1-2,.,TRBV5-4,.
CASSLEQYGEQFF,TGTGCCAGCAGTTTAGAGCAGTACGGTGAGCAGTTCTTC,TRBJ2-1,.,TRBV12-3/TRBV12-4,.